This TCR beta chain was documented in a study of vaccination effects on CD4 cells after COVID-19. TCRdb keeps only in-frame clones here, not all; method: immunoSEQ multiplex PCR. The table records roughly 53,000 clones, about four fifths of them present only once. The CDR3 is 14 residues long. Germline loops: CDR1 SEHNR, CDR2 FQNEAQ (reference sequence). Germline trimming cut 5 bases from V and 2 bases from J; bases unmatched to any gene: 3. ViraFEST assay sequencing came after antigen-specific CD4+ T cells were expanded with viral peptide pools. The culture ran for approximately 10 days before CD4+ T cells were isolated. Each vaccine recipient was nucleocapsid antibody negative and had no prior SARS-CoV-2 infection. In the case of this clone: Its antigen is still unknown.

The sample here was CD4+ T cells from PBMCs cultured with HCoV-OC43 spike peptides, taken before COVID-19 vaccination. Described subset: HCoV-OC43 spike overlapping peptide pool stimulation. The clonotype comes from a human donor who received a COVID-19 vaccine. The chain employs TRBV7-9 and TRBJ2-5, with 9 positions matching TRBD2. CDR3: CASSLSGGQETQYF. The CDR3 nucleotides are TGTGCCAGCAGCCTAAGCGGGGGGCAAGAGACCCAGTACTTC.